The 8 T cell receptor beta chains given below trace back to one sample, sequenced in a study of blood T cell repertoires in COVID-19. Assay: immunoSEQ multiplex PCR; the TCRdb copy retains only in-frame clones and omits some. The sample lists roughly 52,000 clones, around nine tenths seen once, with about 8.5% in the top ten. Sequencing used peripheral blood. These receptors came from a man in his sixties with active COVID-19.

This chain links TRBV5-1 with TRBJ2-7; no firm D call. Trimming shortened V by 1 base and J by 5 bases, and 7 bases separated the two germline ends. This CDR3 region has 12 residues. From germline, CDR1 is SGHRS and CDR2 YFSETQ. The CDR3 DNA is TGCGCCAGCAGCTTGAGTTCGGACGAGCAGTACTTC. This codes for CASSLSSDEQYF.

J is TRBJ2-3 and V is TRBV19; maybe TRBD1 (5 bases). The V and J ends lost 3 bases and 4 bases respectively, with 14 bases between them. The CDR3 has 15 residues. Looked up from germline, CDR1 is LNHDA and CDR2 is SQIVND (reference sequence). The CDR3 sequence is CASSMAGSLSDTQYF. The CDR3 DNA is TGTGCCAGTAGTATGGCAGGGTCATTGTCAGATACGCAGTATTTT.

This chain joins TRBV5-8 and TRBJ1-3, with TRBD1 as a possible D gene (5 bases). Germline-derived CDR1 and CDR2 are SGHTS and YDEGEE. The CDR3 has 19 residues. V dropped 1 base and J dropped 0 bases, with 20 bases sitting between them. The CDR3 here is CASSLRPGILQNSGNTIYF. CDR3 DNA: TGTGCCAGCAGCTTGAGACCAGGGATCCTACAAAACTCTGGAAACACCATATATTTT. Variable domain in full (rest from reference TRBV5-8 and TRBJ1-3): EAGVTQSPTHLIKTRGQQATLRCSPISGHTSVYWYQQALGLGLQFLLWYDEGEERNRGNFPPRFSGRQFPNYSSELNVNALELEDSALYLCASSLRPGILQNSGNTIYFGEGSWLTVV.

This chain joins TRBV5-1 and TRBJ2-7; 10 bases align to TRBD1. The CDR3 spans 14 residues. The V segment lost 0 bases and the J segment 4 bases; nucleotides outside the gene matches: 1. CDR1 and CDR2 from the germline V gene are SGHRS and YFSETQ. CDR3 residues: CASSLGTGGYEQYF. CDR3 sequence (DNA): TGCGCCAGCAGCTTGGGGACAGGGGGATACGAGCAGTACTTC.

V usage is TRBV18 and J usage is TRBJ2-1; no definite D call. Germline values: CDR1 KGHSH, CDR2 LQKENI. V lost 0 bases and J lost 6, with 6 bases in between. The CDR3 is made up of 13 amino acids. In DNA form, the CDR3 reads TGTGCCAGCTCACCACCGACTCTCAATGAGCAGTTCTTC. As protein: CASSPPTLNEQFF.

The J gene is TRBJ2-4, the V gene TRBV7-2, with D possibly being TRBD2 (6 bases). There are 16 residues in the CDR3. CDR1 and CDR2 from the germline V gene are SGHTA and FQGNSA. V was shortened by 3 bases and J by 5 bases, with 17 bases between the two germline ends. DNA of the CDR3: TGTGCCAGCAGCTTGGCGGGGAGGTCAGAGCAAAACATTCAGTACTTC. This sequence encodes CASSLAGRSEQNIQYF.

The chain has TRBV10-3 and TRBJ2-7, with 12 bases identical to TRBD1. From germline, CDR1 is ENHRY and CDR2 SYGVKD. This CDR3 has 14 residues. V was clipped by 5 bases and J by 5 bases; unmatched bases: 4. CDR3 DNA sequence: TGTGCCATCAGTCCCGGGACAGGGGGCCACGAGCAGTACTTC. Translated, it gives CAISPGTGGHEQYF.

This chain links TRBV19 with TRBJ2-2; perhaps TRBD1 as D (5 bases). This CDR3 region has 15 residues. Looked up from germline, CDR1 is LNHDA and CDR2 is SQIVND (reference sequence). Between the trimmed V and J ends, which lost 2 bases and 8 bases, there was a span of 15 bases. In DNA, the CDR3 is TGTGCCAGTAGTATAAGGGGCAGTTCACAGGGGGAGCTGTTTTTT. Translating it yields CASSIRGSSQGELFF. The entire variable domain, with the rest obtained from reference TRBV19 and TRBJ2-2, is as follows: DGGITQSPKYLFRKEGQNVTLSCEQNLNHDAMYWYRQDPGQGLRLIYYSQIVNDFQKGDIAEGYSVSREKKESFPLTVTSAQKNPTAFYLCASSIRGSSQGELFFGEGSRLTVL.